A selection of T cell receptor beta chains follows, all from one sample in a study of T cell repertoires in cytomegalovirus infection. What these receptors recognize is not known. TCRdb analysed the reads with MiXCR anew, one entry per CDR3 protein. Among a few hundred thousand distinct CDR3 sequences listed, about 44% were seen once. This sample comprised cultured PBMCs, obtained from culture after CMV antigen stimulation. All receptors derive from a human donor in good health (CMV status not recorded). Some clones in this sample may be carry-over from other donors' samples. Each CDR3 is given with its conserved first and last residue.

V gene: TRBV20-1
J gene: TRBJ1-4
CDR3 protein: CSARRRAPNEKLFF

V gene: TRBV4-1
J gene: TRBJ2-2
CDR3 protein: CASSQVGSGRGELFF

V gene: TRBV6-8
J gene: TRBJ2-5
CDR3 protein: CATETGGGETQYF

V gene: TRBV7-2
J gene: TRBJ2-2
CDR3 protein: CASSLLPNTGELFF

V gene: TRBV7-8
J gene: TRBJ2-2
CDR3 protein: CASSVAGAGELFF

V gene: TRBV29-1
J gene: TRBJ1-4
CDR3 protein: CSAQGWDEKLFF

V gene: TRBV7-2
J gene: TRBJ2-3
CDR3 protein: CASSLLMGATDTQYF

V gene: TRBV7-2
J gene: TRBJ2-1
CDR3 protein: CASSPMGLAGVYNEQFF

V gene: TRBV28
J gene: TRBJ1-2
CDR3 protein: CASRASLRGYTF

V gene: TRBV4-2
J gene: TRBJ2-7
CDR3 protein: CASSLTSSGGYEQYF

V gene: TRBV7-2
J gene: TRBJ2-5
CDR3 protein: CASSFGTSSETQYF

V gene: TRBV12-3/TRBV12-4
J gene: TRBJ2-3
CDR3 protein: CASSPLYGGQGTDTQYF

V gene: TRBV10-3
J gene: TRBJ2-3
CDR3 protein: CAIRNPGGTDTQYF

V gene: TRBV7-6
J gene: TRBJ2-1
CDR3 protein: CASSLAGTSWSGNEQFF

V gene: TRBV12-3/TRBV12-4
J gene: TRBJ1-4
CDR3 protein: CASTLGRGNEKLFF

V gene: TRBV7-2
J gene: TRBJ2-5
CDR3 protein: CASSLDRGAQETQYF

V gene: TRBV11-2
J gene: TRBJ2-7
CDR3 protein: CASSPGTGDYEQYF

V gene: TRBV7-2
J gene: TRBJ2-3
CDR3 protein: CASSRDGMSTDTQYF

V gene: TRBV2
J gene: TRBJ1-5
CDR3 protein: CASDTGDQPQHF

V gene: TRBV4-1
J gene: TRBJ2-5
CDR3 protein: CASSPRGTATQETQYF

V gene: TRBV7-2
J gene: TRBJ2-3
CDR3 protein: CASSSASGGGTDTQYF

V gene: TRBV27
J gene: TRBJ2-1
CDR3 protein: CASSSRLAVYNEQFF

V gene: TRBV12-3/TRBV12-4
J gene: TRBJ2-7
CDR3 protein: CASSSEGRPYEQYF

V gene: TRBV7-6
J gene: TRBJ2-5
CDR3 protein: CASSTRQGIQETQYF

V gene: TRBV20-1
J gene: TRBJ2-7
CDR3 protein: CSARGLAGGTYEQYF

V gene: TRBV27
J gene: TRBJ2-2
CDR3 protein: CASSLYPGLAEITGELFF

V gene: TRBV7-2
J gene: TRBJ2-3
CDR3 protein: CASSRGAEVRDTQYF

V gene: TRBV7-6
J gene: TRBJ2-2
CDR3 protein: CASSYRVSGELFF

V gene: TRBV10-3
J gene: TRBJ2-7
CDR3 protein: CAISGTGGRYEQYF

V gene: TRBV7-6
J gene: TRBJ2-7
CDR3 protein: CASSSWGDSSSYEQYF

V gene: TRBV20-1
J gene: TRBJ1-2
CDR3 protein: CSADGQGGNYGYTF

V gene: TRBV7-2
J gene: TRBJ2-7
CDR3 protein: CASSLDPYYEQYF

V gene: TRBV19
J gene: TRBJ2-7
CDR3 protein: CASSILGTSYEQYF

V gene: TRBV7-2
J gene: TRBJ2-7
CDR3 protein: CASSLGGNRYEQYF

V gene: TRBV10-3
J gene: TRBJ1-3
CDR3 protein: CAISQGPGNTIYF

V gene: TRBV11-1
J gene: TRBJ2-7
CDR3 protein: CASSPRDSAYEQYF

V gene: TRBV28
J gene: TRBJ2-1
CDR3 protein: CASSSGDTLMVSYNEQFF

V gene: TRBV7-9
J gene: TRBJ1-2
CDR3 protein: CASSQQTGFYGYTF

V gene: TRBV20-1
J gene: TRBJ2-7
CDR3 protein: CSARSGPPGSEQYF

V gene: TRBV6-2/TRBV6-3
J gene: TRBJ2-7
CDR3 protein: CASSYELVLPYEQYF

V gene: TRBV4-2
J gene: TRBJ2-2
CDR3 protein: CASSRGVTGELFF

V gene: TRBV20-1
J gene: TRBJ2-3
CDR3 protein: CSALGTSGIVDTQYF

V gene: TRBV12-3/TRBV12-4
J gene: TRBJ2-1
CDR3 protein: CASTISGPGNEQFF

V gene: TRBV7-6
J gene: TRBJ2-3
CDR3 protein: CASSPLAGPTDTQYF

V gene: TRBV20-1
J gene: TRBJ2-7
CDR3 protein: CSASGRGTGLYEQYF

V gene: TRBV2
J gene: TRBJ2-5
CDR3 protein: CASSEAGSQETQYF

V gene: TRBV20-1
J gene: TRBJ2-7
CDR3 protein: CSASGTSYEQYF

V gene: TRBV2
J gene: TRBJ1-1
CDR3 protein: CASSEGLAFF

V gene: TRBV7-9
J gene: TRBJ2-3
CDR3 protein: CASSLHRQLTDTQYF

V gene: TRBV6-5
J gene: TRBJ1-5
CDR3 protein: CASSSAGAGHQPQHF

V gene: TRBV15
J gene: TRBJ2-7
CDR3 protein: CATSREGASGSYEQYF

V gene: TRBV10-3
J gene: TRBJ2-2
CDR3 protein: CAISETSRVGELFF

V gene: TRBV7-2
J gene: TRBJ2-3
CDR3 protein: CASSIRSVDTQYF

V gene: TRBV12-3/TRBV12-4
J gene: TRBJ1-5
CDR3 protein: CASSWGDQPQHF

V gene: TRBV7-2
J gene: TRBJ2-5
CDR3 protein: CASSTVRETQYF

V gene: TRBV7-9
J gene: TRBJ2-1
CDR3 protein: CASTSGNYNEQFF

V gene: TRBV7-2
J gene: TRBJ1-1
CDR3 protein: CASPLGVSEAFF